This T cell receptor beta chain emerged from a study of post-analysis software for immune sequencing data (dated by TCRdb to the mid-2010s). A note on the overall study: The recorded disease courses included relapsing-remitting, secondary progressive and progressive-relapsing multiple sclerosis, and some patients had no subtype annotation. The patient repertoires were set against under 13 previously published healthy control repertoires from donors whose ages ranged from roughly 6 to 27 years. A subset of samples was prepared in parallel using single-end sample barcoding, then pooled and co-amplified after Illumina adapter ligation. Paper-wide results and their limitations: Significantly higher frequencies in patients than in controls were found for roughly 5 TRBV segments, including TRBV5-6, TRBV5-1 and TRBV20-1. Direct clustering with F measure showed strong co-clustering of samples prepared in the same batch, prompting a batch-effect correction. The control group was slightly older than the multiple sclerosis patient group. Significantly lower normalized Chao1 diversity was found in multiple sclerosis patients than in controls, suggesting substantial peripheral T-cell clonal expansion.

Turning to this clonotype: Its antigen is still unknown. Within one base of it there is no much larger clone, and no base qualities were kept.

To demonstrate the VDJtools post-analysis software, TCR beta repertoires were profiled from the peripheral blood of roughly 12 young patients with multiple sclerosis. The multiple sclerosis patients were children and adolescents ranging in age from about 6 to 17 years. V is reduced by 4 bases and J by 6 bases, leaving a spacing of 15 bases between them. As encoded in the germline V gene, CDR1 is SGHAT while CDR2 is FQNNGV. The CDR3 sequence holds 14 residues, the cysteine and phenylalanine included. Just CDR3 DNA is preserved here, 42 bases in frame from base 1. To prepare the library, PCR was applied. The data were produced on an Illumina HiSeq 2500. Unique molecular identifiers were incorporated into TCR beta cDNA libraries to reduce PCR and sequencing biases. Roughly 0.5 million cDNA molecules were obtained per 1 to 10 million input T cells, so each molecule approximated one T cell. The patient libraries were prepared and sequenced with the same protocol used for the earlier healthy control dataset. Within a given batch, samples were prepared together, multiplexed and sequenced on the same HiSeq lane. In the authors' own workflow: MIGEC was used to process the raw barcoded reads, and molecular identifier groups with only a single read were discarded before consensus assembly and CDR3 extraction. VDJtools was used for post-analysis of the clonotype tables, and diversity was normalized by down-sampling every dataset to the size of the smallest sample. In repertoire overlap clustering, CDR3 amino acid sequences, but not nucleotide sequences, were matched to correct batch-related cross-sample contamination. TCRdb took the public reads, trimmed them with fastp at Q25, ran MiXCR for clone calling and kept in-frame beta chains. Each entry merges the rows of one CDR3 protein and shows their most common DNA and genes. The V and J calls come from TCRdb's annotation, not from the publication. This sample lists a few hundred thousand distinct CDR3 sequences; around a third were detected once. The ten largest clones represent 10% to 15% of the sample.

The chain uses TRBV11-2 and TRBJ1-1, with an unclear D gene assignment. Sequenced: blood. The source is a girl aged 10-17 years with multiple sclerosis. Here the CDR3 is given as CASSSDLGRAEAFF. The DNA sequence is given as TGTGCCAGCAGCTCAGATCTAGGGAGGGCTGAAGCTTTCTTT.